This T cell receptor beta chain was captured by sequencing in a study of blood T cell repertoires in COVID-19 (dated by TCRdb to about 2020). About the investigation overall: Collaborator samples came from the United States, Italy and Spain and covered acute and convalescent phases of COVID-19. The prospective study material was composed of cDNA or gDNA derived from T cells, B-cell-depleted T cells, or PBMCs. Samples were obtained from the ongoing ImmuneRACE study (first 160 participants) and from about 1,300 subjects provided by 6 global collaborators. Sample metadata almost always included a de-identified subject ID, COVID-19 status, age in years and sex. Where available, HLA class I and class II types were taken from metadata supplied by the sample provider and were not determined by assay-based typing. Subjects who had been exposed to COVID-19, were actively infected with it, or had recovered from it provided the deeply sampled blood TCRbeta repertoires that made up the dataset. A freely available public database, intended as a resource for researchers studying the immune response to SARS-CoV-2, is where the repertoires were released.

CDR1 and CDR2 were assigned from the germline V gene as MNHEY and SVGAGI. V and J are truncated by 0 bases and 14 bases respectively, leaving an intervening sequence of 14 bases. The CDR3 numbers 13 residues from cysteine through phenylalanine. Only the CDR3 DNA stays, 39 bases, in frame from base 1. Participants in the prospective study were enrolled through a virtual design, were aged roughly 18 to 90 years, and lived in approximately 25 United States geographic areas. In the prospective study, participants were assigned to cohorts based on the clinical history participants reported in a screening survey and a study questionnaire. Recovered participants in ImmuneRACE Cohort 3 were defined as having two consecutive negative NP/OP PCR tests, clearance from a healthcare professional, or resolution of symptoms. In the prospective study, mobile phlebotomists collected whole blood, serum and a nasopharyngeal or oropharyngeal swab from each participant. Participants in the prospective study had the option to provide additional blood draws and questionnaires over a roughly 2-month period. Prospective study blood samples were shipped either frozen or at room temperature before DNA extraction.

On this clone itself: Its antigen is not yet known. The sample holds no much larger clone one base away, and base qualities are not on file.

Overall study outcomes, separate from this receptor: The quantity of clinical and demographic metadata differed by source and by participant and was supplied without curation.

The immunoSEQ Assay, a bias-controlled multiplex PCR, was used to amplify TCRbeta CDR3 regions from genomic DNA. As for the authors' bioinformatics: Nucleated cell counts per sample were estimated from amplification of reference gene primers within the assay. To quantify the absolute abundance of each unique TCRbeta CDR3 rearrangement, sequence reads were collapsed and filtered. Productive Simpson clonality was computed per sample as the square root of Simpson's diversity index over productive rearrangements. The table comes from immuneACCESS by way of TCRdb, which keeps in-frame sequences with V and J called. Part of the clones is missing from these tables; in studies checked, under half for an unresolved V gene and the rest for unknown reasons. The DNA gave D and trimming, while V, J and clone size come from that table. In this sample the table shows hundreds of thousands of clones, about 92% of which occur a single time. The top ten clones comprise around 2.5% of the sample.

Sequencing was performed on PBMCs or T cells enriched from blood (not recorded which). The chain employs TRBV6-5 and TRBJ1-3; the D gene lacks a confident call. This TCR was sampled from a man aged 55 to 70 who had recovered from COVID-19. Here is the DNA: TGTGCCAGCAGTTACTCGAGGTCCGAGACTTTATATTTT. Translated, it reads CASSYSRSETLYF.